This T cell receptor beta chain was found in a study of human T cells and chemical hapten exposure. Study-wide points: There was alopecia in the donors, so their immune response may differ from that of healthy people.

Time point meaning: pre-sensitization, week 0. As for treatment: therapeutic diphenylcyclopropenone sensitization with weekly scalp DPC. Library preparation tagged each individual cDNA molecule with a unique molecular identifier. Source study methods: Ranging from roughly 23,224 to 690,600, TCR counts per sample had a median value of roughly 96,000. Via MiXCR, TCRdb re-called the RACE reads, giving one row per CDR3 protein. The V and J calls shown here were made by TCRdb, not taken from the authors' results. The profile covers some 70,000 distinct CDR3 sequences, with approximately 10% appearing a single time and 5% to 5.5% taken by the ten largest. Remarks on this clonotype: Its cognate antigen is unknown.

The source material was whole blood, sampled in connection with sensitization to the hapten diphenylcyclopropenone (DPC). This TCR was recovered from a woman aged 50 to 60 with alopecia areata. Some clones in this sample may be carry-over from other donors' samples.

Here the CDR3 reads CASGEFYGGKSYNEQFF. DNA of the CDR3: TGTGCTAGTGGCGAATTCTACGGGGGGAAATCCTACAATGAGCAGTTCTTC. The V gene is TRBV12-5, the J gene TRBJ2-1; 7 bases match TRBD2. The CDR3 contains 17 residues. J gave up 1 base and V 6 bases, and 12 bases lay outside the gene matches. CDR1 LGHNT and CDR2 FRNRAP come from the germline V gene.